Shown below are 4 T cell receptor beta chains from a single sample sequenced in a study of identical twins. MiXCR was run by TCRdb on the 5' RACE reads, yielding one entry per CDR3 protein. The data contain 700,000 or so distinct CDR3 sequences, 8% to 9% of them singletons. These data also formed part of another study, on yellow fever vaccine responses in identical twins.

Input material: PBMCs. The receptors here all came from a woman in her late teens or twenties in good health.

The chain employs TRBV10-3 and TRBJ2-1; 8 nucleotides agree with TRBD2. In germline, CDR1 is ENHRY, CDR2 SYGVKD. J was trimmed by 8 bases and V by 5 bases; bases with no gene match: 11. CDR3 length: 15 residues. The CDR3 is CAISPTSGAEDEQFF. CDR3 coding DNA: TGTGCCATCAGTCCTACTAGCGGAGCAGAAGATGAGCAGTTCTTC.

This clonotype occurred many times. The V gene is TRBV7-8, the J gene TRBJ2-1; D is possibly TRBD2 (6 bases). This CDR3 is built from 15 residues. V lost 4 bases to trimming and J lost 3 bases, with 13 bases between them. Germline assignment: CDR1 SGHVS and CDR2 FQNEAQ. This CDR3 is CASSSSVGGYNEQFF. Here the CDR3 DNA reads TGTGCCAGCAGCTCTAGCGTTGGGGGCTACAATGAGCAGTTCTTC.

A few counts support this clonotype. CDR3: CSAYPSLVFNEQFF. DNA for the CDR3: TGCAGTGCTTACCCTTCCTTAGTGTTCAATGAGCAGTTCTTC. V gene TRBV20-1 combines with J gene TRBJ2-1; D unclear. Per the germline V gene, CDR1 is DFQATT and CDR2 is SNEGSKA (reference sequence). The CDR3 totals 14 residues. V was clipped by 5 bases and J by 6 bases, with 17 bases between them.

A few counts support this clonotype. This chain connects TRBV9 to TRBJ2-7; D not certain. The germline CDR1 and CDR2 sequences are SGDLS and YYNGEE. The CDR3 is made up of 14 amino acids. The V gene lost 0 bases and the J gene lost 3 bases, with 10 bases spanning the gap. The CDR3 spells CASSVGGPNYEQYF. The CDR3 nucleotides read TGTGCCAGCAGCGTAGGTGGGCCGAACTACGAGCAGTACTTC. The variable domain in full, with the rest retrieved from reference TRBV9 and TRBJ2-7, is DSGVTQTPKHLITATGQRVTLRCSPRSGDLSVYWYQQSLDQGLQFLIQYYNGEERAKGNILERFSAQQFPDLHSELNLSSLELGDSALYFCASSVGGPNYEQYFGPGTRLTVT.